A selection of T cell receptor beta chains follows, all from one sample in a study of T cell responses to AZD1222 COVID-19 vaccine. Only in-frame clones appear in the TCRdb table, and some are missing; sequencing was by immunoSEQ multiplex PCR. Of 120,000 or so clones listed, around nine tenths were seen once; the top ten hold 3.5% to 5%. The specimen was peripheral blood, collected on day 0 of AZD1222 vaccination. The receptors shown here come from an adult in good health. Each CDR3 is given with its conserved first and last residue. Fields, in order: V gene, J gene, clone size, D gene, CDR3 DNA, CDR3 protein. The D gene is left open where the match is weak. Only some rows state a clone size, as once, few, many or a class for expanded clones.

TRBV11-2	TRBJ2-2	.	.	TGTGCCAGCGGCCGATGGCGGTCAGGCCCCAACGGGGAGCTGTTTTTT	CASGRWRSGPNGELFF
TRBV5-1	TRBJ1-1	.	.	TGCGCCAGCGCTCGGGACCCAGACTGGAACACTGAAGCTTTCTTT	CASARDPDWNTEAFF
TRBV2	TRBJ2-1	.	.	TGTGCCAGCAGTGAAGCCCCCGGGAATGAGCAGTTCTTC	CASSEAPGNEQFF
TRBV6-5	TRBJ2-5	.	TRBD2	TGTGCCAGCAGTCCCCCTAGCGGAGATCAAGAGACCCAGTACTTC	CASSPPSGDQETQYF
TRBV29-1	TRBJ1-1	once	TRBD1	TGCAGCGTCCGGACAGGGGAATACACTGAAGCTTTCTTT	CSVRTGEYTEAFF
TRBV7-9	TRBJ2-5	.	TRBD1	TGTGCCAGCAGCTTAGAGGCAGGGGGCGAGGAGACCCAGTACTTC	CASSLEAGGEETQYF
TRBV11-3	TRBJ2-7	.	.	TGTGCCAGTTGCTCCCCTCGACGGGAATCCTACGAGCAGTACTTC	CASCSPRRESYEQYF
TRBV3-1/TRBV3-2	TRBJ2-7	.	.	TGTGCCAGCAGCCTCACAGGGAGCTCCTACGAGCAGTACTTC	CASSLTGSSYEQYF
TRBV3-1/TRBV3-2	TRBJ1-4	.	TRBD1	TGTGCCAGCAGCCAGATGGGACAGGGAAGTGAAAAACTGTTTTTT	CASSQMGQGSEKLFF
TRBV2	TRBJ2-4	.	.	TGTGCCAGCGGAGGGGGAGCGGTAGCCAAAAACATTCAGTACTTC	CASGGGAVAKNIQYF
TRBV18	TRBJ1-1	.	TRBD1	TGTGCCAGCTCACCACCGCTGGGTCAGGGGGCCTCCCGTGGCACTGAAGCTTTCTTT	CASSPPLGQGASRGTEAFF
TRBV18	TRBJ1-1	.	TRBD1	TGTGCCAGCTCACCTGGGACAGGACGGCAGTGGACTGAAGCTTTCTTT	CASSPGTGRQWTEAFF
TRBV7-9	TRBJ2-5	.	.	TGTGCCAGCAGCATTATGAGATGGGGAGGCGAGACCCAGTACTTC	CASSIMRWGGETQYF